This TCR beta chain was recovered during a study of blood T cell repertoires in COVID-19. About the research overall: COVID-19 samples, acute and convalescent, were from the United States, Italy and Spain. PBMCs, B-cell-depleted T cells, or T cells were the source of the cDNA or gDNA that made up the material.

Per the original data handling: Quantification of nucleated cells was approximated via reference gene primer amplification. Measured with immunoSEQ multiplex PCR; TCRdb has only the in-frame clones, and not every one. Clonal size and the V and J genes are those of that table, whereas D and trimming came from the DNA. This table holds about 210,000 clones, about 80% found once. Trimming took 2 bases from V and 6 from J, leaving 13 bases between them. The germline CDR1 and CDR2 sequences are GTSNPN and SVGIG (reference sequence). The CDR3 is made up of 13 amino acids. The specimen sequenced was peripheral blood. V and J are TRBV30 and TRBJ1-1, with D unclear. The clonotype was recovered from a woman aged 40 to 49 with active or convalescent COVID-19. CDR3 region: CAWSFTENSEAFF. The CDR3 DNA follows: TGTGCCTGGAGTTTTACGGAGAATTCTGAAGCTTTCTTT.